This record looks at one T cell receptor (beta chain) sequence and its context. These data are taken from a study of blood T cell repertoires in COVID-19. Whole-study context: The United States, Italy and Spain were the sources of the acute and convalescent COVID-19 samples. Sample material is recorded as cDNA or gDNA derived from T cells, B-cell-depleted T cells, or PBMCs.

V shed 3 bases and J 6 bases; nucleotides not matched to a gene: 10. Germline V gives CDR1 MDHEN, CDR2 SYDVKM. This CDR3 contains 16 residues. In the authors' workflow: It was from reference gene primer amplification that nucleated cell counts were estimated. The assay was immunoSEQ multiplex PCR, and TCRdb's table has in-frame clones only and misses some. That table supplies the V and J calls and clone size; D and trimming were determined from the DNA. The data contain 250,000 to 350,000 clones, approximately 86% of them singletons. This TCR was recovered from a man aged 18 to 29 with active or convalescent COVID-19. The genes are TRBV28 and TRBJ1-2, with 10 nucleotides matching TRBD1. Sample: peripheral blood. The CDR3 protein is CASSFPGTGDSDGYTF. The CDR3 DNA reads as TGTGCCAGCAGTTTTCCCGGGACAGGGGATTCGGATGGCTACACCTTC.